These 4 T cell receptor beta chains were sequenced from one sample in a study of human T cells and chemical hapten exposure. Time point described: patch test 1, 2 weeks after DPC sensitization. This sample's treatment: therapeutic diphenylcyclopropenone sensitization with weekly scalp DPC. Using its own MiXCR run on the RACE reads, TCRdb lists one record per CDR3 protein. The sample includes about 82,000 distinct CDR3 sequences, over 8.5% of them seen just once. Source: whole blood, taken in connection with sensitization to the hapten diphenylcyclopropenone (DPC). These receptors were taken from a woman in her fifties or sixties with alopecia areata. Some clones in this sample may be carry-over from other donors' samples.

The chain joins TRBV19 to TRBJ2-1, with a weak D call TRBD2 (6 bases). The CDR3 loop spans 14 amino acids. The V end was cut by 5 bases, the J end by 7 bases, with 15 bases between. Germline CDR1 reads LNHDA; CDR2 reads SQIVND (reference sequence). The CDR3 DNA is TGTGCCAGTAGTCGGGAGCGCGGGCGTAATGAGCAGTTCTTC. This gives the protein CASSRERGRNEQFF.

This clonotype was picked up many times. The chain links TRBV6-5 to TRBJ2-3; perhaps TRBD1 as D (5 bases). CDR3 length equals 13 residues. CDR1 is MNHEY and CDR2 is SVGAGI in the germline V gene. V lost 6 bases, J lost 0 bases, and 7 bases lay in between. CDR3 loop: CASRPGSTDTQYF. CDR3 nucleotide sequence: TGTGCCAGCAGGCCAGGGAGCACAGATACGCAGTATTTT.

The CDR3 here is CASSYQSGGVSTEAFF. In DNA form, the CDR3 reads TGTGCCAGCAGCTACCAGTCCGGGGGCGTGAGCACTGAAGCTTTCTTT. The chain has TRBV5-5 and TRBJ1-1; D is possibly TRBD1 (6 bases). V was pared by 3 bases and J by 4 bases, with 19 bases between. The CDR3 runs 16 residues. CDR1 SGHKS and CDR2 YYEKEE come from the germline V gene (reference sequence).

This clonotype was counted ten times or more. J is TRBJ1-1 and V is TRBV27; D is unclear. Trimming shortened V by 5 bases and J by 1 base, and 11 bases separated the two germline ends. Germline CDR1 reads MNHEY; CDR2 reads SMNVEV (reference sequence). CDR3 size: 14 residues. The CDR3 bases are TGTGCCAGCAGTCGTCAGGTCCGGAACACTGAAGCTTTCTTT. Its translation: CASSRQVRNTEAFF.